Listed below are T cell receptor beta chains from one sample, sequenced in a study of beta chain features in type 1 diabetes. Data came from immunoSEQ multiplex PCR; TCRdb stores just in-frame clones and leaves some out. Of about 320,000 clones in the sample, 14% were seen once. The sequencing sample was made of central memory CD4+ T cells from blood. The receptor set was obtained from a young man in good health. Both conserved end residues are part of each CDR3. A D gene is named only where the DNA matches it firmly. Clone size is given for some rows only: seen once, a few or many times, or a class if the clone is expanded.

j_gene: TRBJ2-6; d_gene: -; v_gene: TRBV7-6; abundance: once; CDR3nt: TGTGCCAGCAGCTCGGGGGCCCTCTCTGGGGCCAACGTCCTGACTTTC; CDR3aa: CASSSGALSGANVLTF
j_gene: TRBJ2-3; d_gene: -; v_gene: TRBV30; abundance: -; CDR3nt: TGTGCCTGGAAACGGGAGAGCACAGATACGCAGTATTTT; CDR3aa: CAWKRESTDTQYF
j_gene: TRBJ2-1; d_gene: -; v_gene: TRBV7-2; abundance: -; CDR3nt: TGTGCCAGCAGCTTATCCTTTGGTAGTCACAATGAGCAGTTCTTC; CDR3aa: CASSLSFGSHNEQFF
j_gene: TRBJ2-3; d_gene: TRBD2; v_gene: TRBV4-3; abundance: -; CDR3nt: TGCGCCAGCAGCCCGATGACTAGCGGGGAATCAGATACGCAGTATTTT; CDR3aa: CASSPMTSGESDTQYF
j_gene: TRBJ2-3; d_gene: TRBD2; v_gene: TRBV6-1; abundance: few; CDR3nt: TGTGCCAGCAGTAGGCGGGAGGGGACAGATACGCAGTATTTT; CDR3aa: CASSRREGTDTQYF
j_gene: TRBJ1-2; d_gene: -; v_gene: TRBV6-1; abundance: few; CDR3nt: TGTGCCAGCAGAGGGACCGAAGTTAATGACTATGGCTACACCTTC; CDR3aa: CASRGTEVNDYGYTF
j_gene: TRBJ2-7; d_gene: -; v_gene: TRBV6-5; abundance: -; CDR3nt: TGTGCCAGCAGCCATCCTACGGGGGAGCAGTACTTC; CDR3aa: CASSHPTGEQYF
j_gene: TRBJ2-2; d_gene: TRBD1; v_gene: TRBV29-1; abundance: few; CDR3nt: TGCAGCGTTGGGACAGGGGTAACCGGGGAGCTGTTTTTT; CDR3aa: CSVGTGVTGELFF
j_gene: TRBJ2-7; d_gene: TRBD2; v_gene: TRBV2; abundance: few; CDR3nt: TGTGCCAGCAGTGTACTAGCGGGGGGTTACGAGCAGTACTTC; CDR3aa: CASSVLAGGYEQYF
j_gene: TRBJ2-3; d_gene: -; v_gene: TRBV4-2; abundance: -; CDR3nt: TGTGCCAGCAGCCAAGCATTTAGCGGAACAGATACGCAGTATTTT; CDR3aa: CASSQAFSGTDTQYF
j_gene: TRBJ2-7; d_gene: -; v_gene: TRBV19; abundance: many; CDR3nt: TGTGCCAGCGGGAACTACGAGCAGTACTTC; CDR3aa: CASGNYEQYF
j_gene: TRBJ2-7; d_gene: TRBD2; v_gene: TRBV4-3; abundance: -; CDR3nt: TGCGCCAGCAGCCAAGATCCGACTAGCGGGGGTCTGTACTTC; CDR3aa: CASSQDPTSGGLYF
j_gene: TRBJ2-1; d_gene: -; v_gene: TRBV7-8; abundance: -; CDR3nt: TGTGCCAGCAGCATAGTACGGGGTGAGCAGTTCTTC; CDR3aa: CASSIVRGEQFF
j_gene: TRBJ2-5; d_gene: TRBD2; v_gene: TRBV5-1; abundance: -; CDR3nt: TGCGCCAGCAGCTTGGCTAGCGGGTTCGAGGAGACCCAGTACTTC; CDR3aa: CASSLASGFEETQYF
j_gene: TRBJ2-3; d_gene: TRBD2; v_gene: TRBV30; abundance: -; CDR3nt: TGTGCCTGGGATAGCGGGGTCAGAGATACGCAGTATTTT; CDR3aa: CAWDSGVRDTQYF
j_gene: TRBJ1-1; d_gene: -; v_gene: TRBV5-4; abundance: few; CDR3nt: TGTGCCAGCAGGTCGGGGGGCCGGACTGAAGCTTTCTTT; CDR3aa: CASRSGGRTEAFF
j_gene: TRBJ1-4; d_gene: -; v_gene: TRBV11-2; abundance: few; CDR3nt: TGTGCCAGCAGAACATTGAGGGATACTAATGAAAAACTGTTTTTT; CDR3aa: CASRTLRDTNEKLFF
j_gene: TRBJ2-1; d_gene: -; v_gene: TRBV20-1; abundance: -; CDR3nt: TGCAGTGCTAGAGAGGCCGGGGAGCAGTTCTTC; CDR3aa: CSAREAGEQFF
j_gene: TRBJ2-1; d_gene: TRBD2; v_gene: TRBV5-6; abundance: -; CDR3nt: TGTGCCAGCAGCGTAGCGGGGGGGCCCTACAATGAGCAGTTCTTC; CDR3aa: CASSVAGGPYNEQFF